The entry below describes one T cell receptor (beta chain). Using immunoSEQ multiplex PCR, the repertoire was profiled, and TCRdb retains in-frame clones only, with some absent. The table lists approximately 280,000 clones, roughly 80% of them singletons. The data were taken from a study of blood T cell repertoires in COVID-19. The germline V gene encodes CDR1 MNHEY and CDR2 SVGAGI. CDR3 length equals 11 residues. V was cut by 7 bases and J by 5 bases, with 7 bases left in between. The sequence derives from a man aged 35 to 55 who had been exposed to COVID-19. Sample: PBMCs or T cells enriched from blood (not recorded which). The chain is built from TRBV6-5 and TRBJ2-3, with D hard to call. CDR3 nucleotide sequence: TGTGCCAGCAAAGAGAGAGATACGCAGTATTTT. This translates into CASKERDTQYF.